The source of this T cell receptor (beta chain) is a study of shared clonotypes between healthy human individuals. Study observations and caveats: Clonotypes which were not shared had lower generation probabilities than clonotypes that all four donors shared.

Only in-frame clones appear in the TCRdb table, and some are missing; sequencing was by immunoSEQ multiplex PCR. The repertoire consists of millions of clones, with 95% occurring once and the leading ten covering 0.13%. V was trimmed by 5 bases and J by 4 bases, leaving 19 bases between them. The CDR3 length is 16 residues. Germline loops: CDR1 MNHEY, CDR2 SMNVEV (reference sequence). Points on this clone: Its specificity is unknown.

The V and J genes are TRBV27 and TRBJ2-3; TRBD1 is a possible D gene (6 bases). This receptor was taken from a man aged 18 to 29 in good health. Source material: naive CD4+ T cells sorted from blood. Regarding subset: CD45RA+ positively selected. The CDR3 DNA sequence: TGTGCCAGCAGTCCGTACAGGGAATGGGTCTCAGATACGCAGTATTTT. Protein sequence: CASSPYREWVSDTQYF.